Shown below are 21 T cell receptor beta chains from a single sample sequenced in a study of shared clonotypes between healthy human individuals. The method was immunoSEQ multiplex PCR; TCRdb's version includes in-frame clones alone and lacks a portion of them. The sample contains millions of clones, 93% of which appear only once. Sequenced material: naive CD4+ T cells from PBMCs. The subset denotes: CD45RA+ positively selected. All receptors derive from a man between 18 and 29 years old in good health. Some clones in this sample may be carry-over from other donors' samples.

V and J are TRBV5-1 and TRBJ2-1; TRBD1 might be the D (6 bases). The CDR3 has 15 amino acids. Trimming took off 0 bases at V and 7 bases at J, with 14 bases between the two ends. Germline loops: CDR1 SGHRS, CDR2 YFSETQ. For the CDR3, the DNA is TGCGCCAGCAGCTTGGAACAGGGAAGTTGGAATGAGCAGTTCTTC. Translated, it gives CASSLEQGSWNEQFF.

The gene calls are TRBV19 and TRBJ1-1, with 9 bases fitting TRBD1. CDR3 length equals 16 residues. V lost 2 bases and J lost 5; bases outside the gene matches: 9. Germline V gives CDR1 LNHDA, CDR2 SQIVND (reference sequence). CDR3 nucleotide sequence: TGTGCCAGTAGTATAAGAAGAGGGGACAGGGATACTGAAGCTTTCTTT. It encodes CASSIRRGDRDTEAFF. Combining the CDR3 with reference TRBV19 and TRBJ1-1 gives the whole variable domain DGGITQSPKYLFRKEGQNVTLSCEQNLNHDAMYWYRQDPGQGLRLIYYSQIVNDFQKGDIAEGYSVSREKKESFPLTVTSAQKNPTAFYLCASSIRRGDRDTEAFFGQGTRLTVV.

The rearrangement uses TRBV5-1 and TRBJ2-1; D unresolved. With 3 bases removed from V and 8 bases from J, the gap between germline ends came to 9 bases. This CDR3 comprises 12 residues. CDR1 SGHRS and CDR2 YFSETQ come from the germline V gene. The CDR3 sequence is CASSSTNHEQFF. As DNA, the CDR3 is TGCGCCAGCAGCTCCACAAATCATGAGCAGTTCTTC.

V usage is TRBV28 and J usage is TRBJ1-5; a possible D gene is TRBD1 (6 bases). Trimming removed 10 bases from V and 3 bases from J, with 16 bases in between. The CDR3 loop spans 14 amino acids. Germline values: CDR1 MDHEN, CDR2 SYDVKM. The CDR3, as DNA: TGTGCCACCAGCAATCAGGGGAACAATCAGCCCCAGCATTTT. It is translated as CATSNQGNNQPQHF.

V is TRBV30 and J is TRBJ2-3; D remains ambiguous. The CDR3 has 13 amino acids. CDR1 and CDR2 from the germline V gene are GTSNPN and SVGIG (reference sequence). Trimming took 2 bases from V and 9 from J, leaving 15 bases between them. The CDR3 reads CAWSRGPARTQYF. The CDR3 DNA reads TGTGCCTGGAGTAGAGGCCCCGCCAGGACGCAGTATTTT.

The genes are TRBV18 and TRBJ2-1; 7 nucleotides agree with TRBD2. The CDR3 has 20 residues. Germline CDR1 and CDR2: KGHSH and LQKENI. The ends lost 0 bases at V and 3 bases at J; junction bases unmatched: 17. This CDR3 is CASSPPLGRVASGGYNEQFF. The CDR3 DNA reads TGTGCCAGCTCACCACCGTTAGGCAGGGTGGCTAGCGGAGGCTACAATGAGCAGTTCTTC.

The genes are TRBV29-1 and TRBJ1-1; D remains unclear. The germline CDR1 and CDR2 sequences are SQVTM and ANQGSEA. V lost 0 bases and J 9 bases, leaving 26 bases between the germline ends. The CDR3 is 17 amino acids. The CDR3 reads CSVEDRELRADTLQAFF. Written as DNA, the CDR3 is TGCAGCGTTGAAGATCGGGAGTTGAGGGCGGATACACTTCAAGCTTTCTTT.

The chain recombines TRBV2 with TRBJ1-2; D is perhaps TRBD1 (6 bases). Germline CDR1 is SNHLY and CDR2 is FYNNEI. The CDR3 extends over 13 amino acids. Trimming removed 4 bases at V and 4 bases at J, with 10 bases between. The CDR3 nucleotides read TGTGCCAGCAGTGCGGACAGAAGCTATGGCTACACCTTC. Its protein is CASSADRSYGYTF.

For this clone: Its ends do not fully match the called genes, so a read error is possible. The gene calls are TRBV28 and TRBJ2-1; D is unresolved. The CDR3 runs 12 residues. CDR1 is MDHEN and CDR2 is SYDVKM in the germline V gene. The CDR3 nucleotides are TGTGCCAGCAGCCCCCCCCAGCGAGCGCCCGTCTTC. It encodes CASSPPQRAPVF.

V gene TRBV11-1 combines with J gene TRBJ2-5; TRBD1 or TRBD2 may be the D gene (5 bases each). The germline gives CDR1 SGHAT, CDR2 FQDESV (reference sequence). The CDR3 runs 17 residues. V was clipped by 1 base and J by 3 bases, with 18 bases between them. This CDR3 reads CASSLGGIGTNKETQYF. The CDR3 bases are TGTGCCAGCAGCTTAGGGGGGATCGGGACCAACAAAGAGACCCAGTACTTC.

About this clone: The same CDR3 can be traced to other DNA sequences in this sample. J is TRBJ2-5 and V is TRBV10-3, with TRBD2 matching over 8 bases. The CDR3 runs 12 residues. V was pared by 7 bases and J by 5 bases, with 3 bases of the junction left unmatched. The V gene's germline CDR1 is ENHRY and CDR2 SYGVKD. CDR3 sequence: CAIKAGGETQYF. The CDR3, as DNA: TGTGCCATCAAGGCGGGGGGCGAGACCCAGTACTTC.

The chain joins TRBV2 to TRBJ2-1; the D call may be TRBD1 or TRBD2 (6 bases each). Trimming took off 4 bases at V and 4 bases at J, with 14 bases between the two ends. The CDR3 totals 15 residues. Germline V CDR1 and CDR2: SNHLY, FYNNEI. CDR3 in amino acids: CASSAGWGAYNEQFF. Written as DNA, the CDR3 is TGTGCCAGCAGTGCGGGCTGGGGGGCATACAATGAGCAGTTCTTC.

In the case of this clone: One end of the junction is discordant with germline, which a read error may explain. The J gene is TRBJ2-5, the V gene TRBV20-1; D is unresolved. The length of the CDR3 is 11 residues. Per germline, CDR1 DFQATT and CDR2 SNEGSKA (reference sequence). This CDR3 reads CSVQTREAQYF. In nucleotides, the CDR3 is TGCAGTGTTCAGACAAGAGAGGCCCAGTACTTC.

J is TRBJ1-2 and V is TRBV27; D is unresolved. Germline CDR1 reads MNHEY; CDR2 reads SMNVEV (reference sequence). Trimming took off 4 bases at V and 4 bases at J, with 19 bases between the two ends. The CDR3 covers 16 residues. The CDR3 spells CASSSRDPGLSYGYTF. The CDR3 bases are TGTGCCAGCAGTTCCCGAGACCCGGGATTGAGCTATGGCTACACCTTC.

The chain combines TRBV18 with TRBJ2-7; D gene uncertain. Trimming removed 2 bases at V and 12 bases at J, with 14 bases between. Looked up from germline, CDR1 is KGHSH and CDR2 is LQKENI. The CDR3 consists of 12 residues. CDR3 region: CASSPIGRALYF. The CDR3 DNA reads as TGTGCCAGCTCACCAATTGGACGCGCTCTGTACTTC.

The rearrangement uses TRBV28 and TRBJ1-1; no clear D. CDR1 and CDR2 (germline): MDHEN, SYDVKM. Between the trimmed V and J ends, which lost 5 bases and 4 bases, there was a span of 17 bases. There are 15 residues in the CDR3. CDR3 amino acids: CASSTRTPLGTEAFF. Written as DNA, the CDR3 is TGTGCCAGCAGTACTCGGACGCCCCTGGGCACTGAAGCTTTCTTT.

V gene TRBV10-3 combines with J gene TRBJ1-5; D remains unclear. CDR3 length: 13 amino acids. V was shortened by 0 bases and J by 12 bases, with 12 bases between the two germline ends. Per germline, CDR1 ENHRY and CDR2 SYGVKD. CDR3 residues: CAISESTAVGQHF. DNA for the CDR3: TGTGCCATCAGTGAGTCGACGGCAGTGGGCCAGCATTTT.

The V and J genes are TRBV19 and TRBJ1-5; 7 bases are a match to TRBD1. In germline, CDR1 is LNHDA, CDR2 SQIVND (reference sequence). V gave up 6 bases and J gave up 6 bases; unmatched junction bases: 11. CDR3 length equals 15 residues. The CDR3 DNA follows: TGTGCCAGTAGCGACAGGGCGGGGCGCGGTCAGCCCCAGCATTTT. Translation gives CASSDRAGRGQPQHF.

The chain employs TRBV4-1 and TRBJ2-4; 7 positions agree with TRBD1. The junction had 16 bases not matched to a gene; V was cut back by 1 base and J by 7 bases. The CDR3 contains 18 residues. From germline, CDR1 is MGHRA and CDR2 YSYEKL. The CDR3 sequence: CASSQGQQGPWMGNIQYF. In nucleotides, the CDR3 is TGCGCCAGCAGCCAAGGTCAACAGGGGCCTTGGATGGGGAACATTCAGTACTTC.

This chain connects TRBV6-6 to TRBJ2-1; D remains unclear. Trimming cost V 5 bases and J 4 bases, with 12 bases left between them. The CDR3 runs to 14 residues. The germline V gene encodes CDR1 MNHNY and CDR2 SVGAGI (reference sequence). This CDR3 is CASSTATPYNEQFF. In DNA form, the CDR3 reads TGTGCCAGCAGTACGGCTACCCCGTACAATGAGCAGTTCTTC.

The chain couples TRBV14 to TRBJ2-1; no clear D. Germline V CDR1 and CDR2: SGHDN, FVKESK. The CDR3 extends over 14 amino acids. The ends were cut back, 3 bases at V and 2 bases at J, with 8 bases in the middle. The CDR3 DNA is TGTGCCAGCAGCCATACCTTACCCTACAATGAGCAGTTCTTC. Translation gives CASSHTLPYNEQFF.